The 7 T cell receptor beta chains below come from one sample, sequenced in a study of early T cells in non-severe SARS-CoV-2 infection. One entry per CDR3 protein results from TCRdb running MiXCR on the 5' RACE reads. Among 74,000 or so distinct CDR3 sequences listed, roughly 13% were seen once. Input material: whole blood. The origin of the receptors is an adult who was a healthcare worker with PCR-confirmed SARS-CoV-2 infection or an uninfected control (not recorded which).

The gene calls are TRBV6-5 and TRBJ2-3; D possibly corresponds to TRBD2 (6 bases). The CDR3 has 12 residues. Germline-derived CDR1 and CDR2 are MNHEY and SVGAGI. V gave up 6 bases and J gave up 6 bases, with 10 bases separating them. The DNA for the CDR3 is TGTGCCAGCAGACGTCGGGGGGATACGCAGTATTTT. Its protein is CASRRRGDTQYF.

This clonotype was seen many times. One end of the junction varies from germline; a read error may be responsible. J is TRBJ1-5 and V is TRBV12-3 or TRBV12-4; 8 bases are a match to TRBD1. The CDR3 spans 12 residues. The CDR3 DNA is TGTGCCAGCAGTTTCAGGGACAGGTCTCTATTTTTT. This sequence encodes CASSFRDRSLFF.

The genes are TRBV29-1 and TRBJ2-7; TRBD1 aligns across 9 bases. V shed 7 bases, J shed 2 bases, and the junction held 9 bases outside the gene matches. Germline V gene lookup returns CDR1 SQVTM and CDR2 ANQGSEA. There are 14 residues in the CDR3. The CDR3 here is CSAVPGQGTYEQYF. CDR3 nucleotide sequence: TGCAGCGCCGTCCCGGGACAGGGAACCTACGAGCAGTACTTC.

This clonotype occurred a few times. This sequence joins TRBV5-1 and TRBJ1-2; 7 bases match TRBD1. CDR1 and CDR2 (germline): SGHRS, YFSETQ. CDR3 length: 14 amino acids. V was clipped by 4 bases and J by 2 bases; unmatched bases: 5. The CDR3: CASSPDRPNYGYTF. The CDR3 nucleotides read TGCGCCAGCAGCCCGGACAGGCCGAACTATGGCTACACCTTC. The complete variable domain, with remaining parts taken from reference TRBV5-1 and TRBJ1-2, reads KAGVTQTPRYLIKTRGQQVTLSCSPISGHRSVSWYQQTPGQGLQFLFEYFSETQRNKGNFPGRFSGRQFSNSRSEMNVSTLELGDSALYLCASSPDRPNYGYTFGSGTRLTVV.

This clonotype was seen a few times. CDR3 region: CASSPGTGGTGELFF. DNA of the CDR3: TGTGCCAGCAGTCCCGGGACAGGGGGCACCGGGGAGCTGTTTTTT. The chain recombines TRBV12-3 or TRBV12-4 with TRBJ2-2, with TRBD1 matching 11 bases. This CDR3 region has 15 residues. Trimming took 5 bases from V and 4 from J; bases not matched to a gene: 3.

The CDR3 reads CASRTYPYEQYF. The CDR3 DNA follows: TGTGCCAGCCGGACTTATCCCTACGAGCAGTACTTC. The chain links TRBV28 to TRBJ2-7, with D maybe TRBD2 (5 bases). CDR1 MDHEN and CDR2 SYDVKM come from the germline V gene. With 8 bases removed from V and 2 bases from J, the gap between germline ends came to 10 bases. This CDR3 comprises 12 residues. Using reference TRBV28 and TRBJ2-7 for the parts outside the CDR3, the full variable domain is DVKVTQSSRYLVKRTGEKVFLECVQDMDHENMFWYRQDPGLGLRLIYFSYDVKMKEKGDIPEGYSVSREKKERFSLILESASTNQTSMYLCASRTYPYEQYFGPGTRLTVT.

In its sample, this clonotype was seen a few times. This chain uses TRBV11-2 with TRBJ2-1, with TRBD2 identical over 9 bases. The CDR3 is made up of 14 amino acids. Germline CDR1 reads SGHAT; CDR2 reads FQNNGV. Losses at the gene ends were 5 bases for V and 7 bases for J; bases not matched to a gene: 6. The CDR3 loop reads CASSTYLAGNEQFF. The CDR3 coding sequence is TGTGCCAGCAGCACCTACCTAGCGGGGAATGAGCAGTTCTTC.